This T cell receptor (beta chain) was sequenced during a study of cytomegalovirus exposure and HLA in healthy donors. Study findings and constraints: The investigators catalogued 180 or so TCR beta chains as cytomegalovirus-associated.

The trim removed 0 bases at V and 6 bases at J, leaving 5 bases unmatched. The CDR3 extends over 16 amino acids. CDR1 MNHEY and CDR2 SVGAGI come from the germline V gene. About this clone: Its antigen is currently unknown.

Clones were read by immunoSEQ multiplex PCR, and TCRdb kept only the in-frame ones, dropping some. Among 300,000 to 350,000 clones listed, approximately 85% were seen once. The sample consisted of PBMCs. The chain employs TRBV6-5 and TRBJ1-6, with 7 bases that match TRBD1. The sequence was collected from a man aged 30-40 years in good health and CMV-seronegative. CDR3 region: CASSYSGSGGNSPLHF. CDR3 nucleotide sequence: TGTGCCAGCAGTTACTCGGGTTCAGGGGGTAATTCACCCCTCCACTTT.